This T cell receptor (beta chain) comes out of a study of cytotoxic CD8 clonotypes in ibrutinib-treated CLL. Study summary: Each sample contained, on average, under 270,000 productive templates and some 90,000 productive rearrangements.

Only in-frame clones appear in the TCRdb table, and some are missing; sequencing was by immunoSEQ multiplex PCR. Of some 50,000 clones listed, around 52% were seen once; the top ten hold approximately 28%. Study results and limitations: Clonotypes that were public were uncommon, and they contracted or stayed stable on treatment.

About this clone itself: The antigen is unknown.

The CDR3 has 11 residues. V was cut by 2 bases and J by 4 bases, with 2 bases left in between. Germline V gene lookup returns CDR1 MNHNY and CDR2 SVGAGI (reference sequence). The source material was PBMCs, sampled after 24 months of ibrutinib treatment. This TCR came from a human donor with chronic lymphocytic leukemia. The V call is TRBV6-6, the J call TRBJ1-1; D remains ambiguous. The CDR3 nucleotides are TGTGCCAGCAGTTACGGCACTGAAGCTTTCTTT. Residues: CASSYGTEAFF.